Presented here are 30 T cell receptor beta chains from one specimen sequenced in a study of beta chain features in type 1 diabetes. The study, taken as a whole, reports: TCRB CDR3s were moderately but significantly shorter in Type 1 diabetes patients in all four CD4+ subsets.

Their recognized antigens are unknown. Expressed TCRB transcripts were sequenced, since all the RNA that had been isolated was reverse transcribed. Sequencing used immunoSEQ multiplex PCR; TCRdb keeps in-frame clones, though not all of them. The sample has 600,000 or so clones; more than 12% are singletons. Specimen: naive CD4+ T cells from blood. These receptors all stem from a man younger than 30 with type 1 diabetes.

The chain combines TRBV5-1 with TRBJ2-1, with unresolved D. The CDR3 loop spans 14 amino acids. In germline, CDR1 is SGHRS, CDR2 YFSETQ. V was cut by 3 bases and J by 5 bases, with 12 bases left in between. CDR3 bases: TGCGCCAGCAGCTCTACCCCTAGTAACAATGAGCAGTTCTTC. It is translated as CASSSTPSNNEQFF. The variable domain in full, with the rest retrieved from reference TRBV5-1 and TRBJ2-1, is KAGVTQTPRYLIKTRGQQVTLSCSPISGHRSVSWYQQTPGQGLQFLFEYFSETQRNKGNFPGRFSGRQFSNSRSEMNVSTLELGDSALYLCASSSTPSNNEQFFGPGTRLTVL.

This chain uses TRBV5-1 with TRBJ2-5, with D possibly matching TRBD2 (5 bases). This CDR3 is 14 amino acids long. Germline V lookup: CDR1 SGHRS, CDR2 YFSETQ. With 4 bases removed from V and 2 bases from J, the gap between germline ends came to 12 bases. CDR3 in amino acids: CASSPRLTQETQYF. The CDR3 DNA reads TGCGCCAGCAGCCCCAGACTAACACAAGAGACCCAGTACTTC.

This clone was seen ten or more times. V is TRBV7-2 and J is TRBJ2-1, with D possibly being TRBD1 or TRBD2 (6 bases each). Trimming took 8 bases from V and 0 from J, leaving 14 bases between them. This CDR3 contains 15 residues. CDR1 is SGHTA, CDR2 FQGNSA, per germline. CDR3 in amino acids: CASHVGGSSYNEQFF. The CDR3, as DNA: TGTGCCAGCCACGTAGGGGGGAGCTCCTACAATGAGCAGTTCTTC.

This chain joins TRBV5-1 and TRBJ1-6, with no clear D. The germline V and J ends were trimmed by 0 bases and 12 bases, with 16 bases remaining between them. In germline, CDR1 is SGHRS, CDR2 YFSETQ. CDR3 length equals 15 residues. CDR3 loop: CASSLGGSFQGPLHF. The CDR3 DNA reads as TGCGCCAGCAGCTTGGGAGGGAGTTTTCAAGGACCCCTCCACTTT. Combining the CDR3 with reference TRBV5-1 and TRBJ1-6 gives the whole variable domain KAGVTQTPRYLIKTRGQQVTLSCSPISGHRSVSWYQQTPGQGLQFLFEYFSETQRNKGNFPGRFSGRQFSNSRSEMNVSTLELGDSALYLCASSLGGSFQGPLHFGNGTRLTVT.

This clone has just a few counts. The same CDR3 arises from other DNA sequences in this sample as well. This chain connects TRBV6-4 to TRBJ2-2; unclear D gene. V was pared by 6 bases and J by 1 base, with 6 bases between. The CDR3 has 13 amino acids. CDR1 is MRHNA and CDR2 is SNTAGT in the germline V gene. This chain's CDR3 is CASRTENTGELFF. In DNA form, the CDR3 reads TGTGCCAGCAGAACTGAGAACACCGGGGAGCTGTTTTTT.

The chain links TRBV28 to TRBJ2-7, with 9 bases lining up with TRBD1. In germline, CDR1 is MDHEN, CDR2 SYDVKM. V was pared by 7 bases and J by 5 bases, with 3 bases of the junction left unmatched. The CDR3 extends over 12 amino acids. CDR3 amino acids: CASTGTGNEQYF. CDR3 DNA sequence: TGTGCCAGCACCGGGACAGGGAACGAGCAGTACTTC.

The gene calls are TRBV7-7 and TRBJ1-4; D uncertain. CDR1 is SSHAT and CDR2 is FNYEAQ in the germline V gene (reference sequence). The CDR3 has 13 residues. The CDR3 coding sequence is TGTGCGAGCGCAGGATCAACTAATGAAAAACTGTTTTTT. It encodes CASAGSTNEKLFF.

This clone occurred a few times. V is TRBV7-9 and J is TRBJ2-1, with no clear D. The CDR3 runs 15 residues. Between the trimmed V and J ends, which lost 4 bases and 0 bases, there was a span of 10 bases. The germline V gene has CDR1 SEHNR and CDR2 FQNEAQ (reference sequence). DNA of the CDR3: TGTGCCAGCAGCTCACAAGTCGGCTCCTACAATGAGCAGTTCTTC. It encodes CASSSQVGSYNEQFF. Full variable domain (remainder filled in from reference TRBV7-9 and TRBJ2-1): DTGVSQNPRHKITKRGQNVTFRCDPISEHNRLYWYRQTLGQGPEFLTYFQNEAQLEKSRLLSDRFSAERPKGSFSTLEIQRTEQGDSAMYLCASSSQVGSYNEQFFGPGTRLTVL.

This clone turned up a few times. The chain joins TRBV10-3 to TRBJ2-7; 10 nucleotides line up with TRBD2. The V gene's germline CDR1 is ENHRY and CDR2 SYGVKD. The CDR3 covers 16 residues. The V gene end was trimmed by 4 bases and the J gene end by 6 bases; junction bases not matched to a gene: 12. The CDR3 bases are TGTGCCATCAGTGCCGCCTCTAGCGGGAGTCGCTTCGAGCAGTACTTC. This sequence encodes CAISAASSGSRFEQYF.

V gene TRBV7-2 combines with J gene TRBJ2-3; D gene uncertain. Germline V gives CDR1 SGHTA, CDR2 FQGNSA. The length of the CDR3 is 13 residues. Trimming took off 3 bases at V and 5 bases at J, with 9 bases between the two ends. The CDR3 here is CASSLYREDTQYF. In DNA, the CDR3 is TGTGCCAGCAGCTTGTACAGAGAAGATACGCAGTATTTT.

V is TRBV4-3 and J is TRBJ2-5; TRBD1 matches at 9 bases. V lost 4 bases to trimming and J lost 0 bases; unmatched junction nucleotides: 12. The CDR3 runs to 18 residues. CDR1 is LGHNA, CDR2 YSLEER, per germline. The CDR3 protein is CASSLGRGTGTYQETQYF. CDR3 in DNA: TGCGCCAGCAGCCTAGGGAGGGGGACAGGGACGTACCAAGAGACCCAGTACTTC.

The rearrangement links TRBV4-1 to TRBJ2-6; D is ambiguous. The length of the CDR3 is 18 residues. Trimming shortened V by 5 bases and J by 0 bases, and 17 bases separated the two germline ends. From germline, CDR1 is MGHRA and CDR2 YSYEKL. DNA for the CDR3: TGCGCCAGCAGCGCCCGGACGGAATGGATCTCTGGGGCCAACGTCCTGACTTTC. Amino acid sequence: CASSARTEWISGANVLTF.

CDR3 DNA sequence: TGTGCCACCAGCAGAGATGGGACAGGGGTCTACAATGAGCAGTTCTTC. This sequence encodes CATSRDGTGVYNEQFF. The rearrangement links TRBV15 to TRBJ2-1; the match to TRBD1 covers 10 bases. There are 16 residues in the CDR3. Per germline, CDR1 LNHNV and CDR2 YYDKDF (reference sequence). V was pared by 0 bases and J by 3 bases, with 2 bases of the junction left unmatched.

This clone has only a few counts. The chain joins TRBV27 to TRBJ2-7; no clear D gene. The CDR3 totals 13 residues. V was shortened by 3 bases and J by 6 bases, with 12 bases between the two germline ends. Germline-derived CDR1 and CDR2 are MNHEY and SMNVEV (reference sequence). Written as DNA, the CDR3 is TGTGCCAGCAGTTTCCTCCGGGCGAGCGAGCAGTACTTC. It encodes CASSFLRASEQYF.

The chain couples TRBV30 to TRBJ1-5; 8 bases match TRBD1. The CDR3 runs to 14 residues. Germline CDR1 is GTSNPN and CDR2 is SVGIG (reference sequence). Unmatched junction bases numbered 9, after V lost 3 bases and J lost 8 bases. Here the CDR3 DNA reads TGTGCCTGGAGGGGTGGGACAGGCGCGGAGCCCCAGCATTTT. It translates to CAWRGGTGAEPQHF.

This clone was observed a handful of times. V usage is TRBV30 and J usage is TRBJ2-7; perhaps D is TRBD1 or TRBD2 (5 bases each). V was trimmed by 4 bases and J by 0 bases, leaving 16 bases between them. The CDR3 is 15 amino acids. The germline gives CDR1 GTSNPN, CDR2 SVGIG (reference sequence). The CDR3 is CAWNAPGRSSYEQYF. DNA of the CDR3: TGTGCCTGGAACGCCCCGGGACGGAGCTCCTACGAGCAGTACTTC.

This clone was observed a few times. This same CDR3 is encoded by further DNA sequences in the sample. CDR3 nucleotide sequence: TGTGCCAGCAGCTTAGCGGGGGCCAGGGAGACCCAGTACTTC. Its translation: CASSLAGARETQYF. The rearrangement uses TRBV7-2 and TRBJ2-5, with D perhaps matching TRBD1 (6 bases). Germline V CDR1 and CDR2: SGHTA, FQGNSA. The CDR3 is 14 amino acids. With 0 bases removed from V and 5 bases from J, the gap between germline ends came to 10 bases.

This clone was seen more than once but under ten times. This sequence joins TRBV19 and TRBJ2-2; D ambiguous. The germline V gene has CDR1 LNHDA and CDR2 SQIVND (reference sequence). This CDR3 region has 14 residues. V was trimmed by 5 bases and J by 6 bases, leaving 13 bases between them. The CDR3 DNA reads as TGTGCCAGTAGTCCTGCCGCTCGTCCCGGGGAGCTGTTTTTT. Translating it yields CASSPAARPGELFF. The full variable domain, completed using reference TRBV19 and TRBJ2-2, is DGGITQSPKYLFRKEGQNVTLSCEQNLNHDAMYWYRQDPGQGLRLIYYSQIVNDFQKGDIAEGYSVSREKKESFPLTVTSAQKNPTAFYLCASSPAARPGELFFGEGSRLTVL.

This clone has only a few counts. J is TRBJ1-6 and V is TRBV9; perhaps TRBD1 as D (5 bases). The CDR3 is 15 amino acids. Trimming stripped 4 bases from V and 9 bases from J, with 17 bases between. Germline CDR1 and CDR2: SGDLS and YYNGEE. The CDR3 loop is CASSPRGSNFSPLHF. CDR3 sequence (DNA): TGTGCCAGCAGCCCCCGGGGCAGCAACTTTTCACCCCTCCACTTT.

This chain uses TRBV9 with TRBJ2-1, with TRBD2 identical over 7 bases. The germline gives CDR1 SGDLS, CDR2 YYNGEE. V trimming: 0 bases; J trimming: 0 bases; junction bases outside the gene matches: 9. This CDR3 is built from 18 residues. The DNA for the CDR3 is TGTGCCAGCAGCGTAGGTCCCGAGCGGGAAAGCTCCTACAATGAGCAGTTCTTC. Translating it yields CASSVGPERESSYNEQFF.

This sequence joins TRBV30 and TRBJ2-5, with no clear D. V was trimmed by 5 bases and J by 5 bases, leaving 15 bases between them. This CDR3 is built from 13 residues. Germline V lookup: CDR1 GTSNPN, CDR2 SVGIG (reference sequence). The CDR3 reads CAWLTISRETQYF. For the CDR3, the DNA is TGTGCCTGGCTCACTATTAGTCGTGAGACCCAGTACTTC.

This clone occurred a few times. V usage is TRBV27 and J usage is TRBJ2-1; 8 nucleotides agree with TRBD1. Trimming took 6 bases from V and 13 from J; bases not matched to a gene: 11. CDR1 MNHEY and CDR2 SMNVEV come from the germline V gene (reference sequence). The CDR3 is 13 amino acids. CDR3 DNA sequence: TGTGCCAGCAGCCCCAACGGACAGGGAAGCCAGTTCTTC. Its protein product is CASSPNGQGSQFF.

This clone has more than one count but fewer than ten. The rearrangement joins TRBV29-1 to TRBJ2-7; 10 positions match TRBD1. V lost 6 bases to trimming and J lost 3 bases; unmatched junction nucleotides: 17. In germline, CDR1 is SQVTM, CDR2 ANQGSEA. CDR3 length equals 17 residues. The CDR3 DNA follows: TGCAGCGTGGCCGGGACAGGGGCCATCCTTCGTAGCTACGAGCAGTACTTC. Protein sequence: CSVAGTGAILRSYEQYF.

The chain recombines TRBV25-1 with TRBJ1-2; D is perhaps TRBD1 (6 bases). Trimming took off 6 bases at V and 3 bases at J, with 17 bases between the two ends. The CDR3 is made up of 15 amino acids. The V gene's germline CDR1 is MGHDK and CDR2 SYGVNS. DNA of the CDR3: TGTGCCAGCAGATCAGTCGAGGGGGAGGACTATGGCTACACCTTC. Translating gives CASRSVEGEDYGYTF.

The chain links TRBV4-3 to TRBJ2-2; 16 positions match TRBD2. Per the germline V gene, CDR1 is LGHNA and CDR2 is YSLEER. Trimming at V came to 3 bases and at J to 3 bases, leaving 4 bases not matched to a gene. The CDR3 totals 18 residues. The CDR3 protein is CASSHPGTSGRDTGELFF. In DNA, the CDR3 is TGCGCCAGCAGCCATCCCGGGACTAGCGGGAGGGACACCGGGGAGCTGTTTTTT.

The rearrangement links TRBV30 to TRBJ2-5; a possible D gene is TRBD2 (6 bases). Looked up from germline, CDR1 is GTSNPN and CDR2 is SVGIG (reference sequence). This CDR3 is 10 amino acids long. The CDR3 protein is CAGGEETQYF. The CDR3 region has the DNA TGTGCAGGAGGGGAAGAGACCCAGTACTTC.

The rearrangement uses TRBV29-1 and TRBJ2-1, with a weak D call TRBD1 (5 bases). The length of the CDR3 is 14 residues. Looked up from germline, CDR1 is SQVTM and CDR2 is ANQGSEA. The V and J ends lost 5 bases and 5 bases respectively, with 16 bases between them. The CDR3: CSVILAGRNNEQFF. CDR3 in DNA: TGCAGCGTTATATTGGCAGGGCGCAACAATGAGCAGTTCTTC.

The gene calls are TRBV7-2 and TRBJ2-1; 13 nucleotides align to TRBD2. V lost 3 bases and J lost 15; bases outside the gene matches: 14. Germline V lookup: CDR1 SGHTA, CDR2 FQGNSA. The length of the CDR3 is 16 residues. The CDR3 region is CASSFEPVRGLAGRFF. The CDR3 DNA reads as TGTGCCAGCAGCTTCGAACCGGTGCGGGGACTAGCGGGACGGTTCTTC.

This clone was recorded a few times. J is TRBJ1-4 and V is TRBV6-5; no definite D call. Germline V gene lookup returns CDR1 MNHEY and CDR2 SVGAGI. This CDR3 contains 15 residues. V was pared by 5 bases and J by 0 bases, with 10 bases between. The CDR3 loop is CASSPARATNEKLFF. CDR3 DNA sequence: TGTGCCAGCAGTCCGGCCCGTGCAACTAATGAAAAACTGTTTTTT.

Regarding this clone: The same CDR3 is also encoded by other DNA sequences in this sample. The chain couples TRBV6-5 to TRBJ2-5, with D maybe TRBD1 (6 bases). The CDR3 consists of 13 residues. Germline CDR1 MNHEY, CDR2 SVGAGI. Trimming shortened V by 5 bases and J by 1 base, and 8 bases separated the two germline ends. CDR3 protein: CASSRTVQETQYF. The CDR3 DNA is TGTGCCAGCAGTCGGACAGTCCAAGAGACCCAGTACTTC.